What follows are 18 T cell receptor beta chains derived from one specimen sequenced in a study of T cells expressing NK-cell markers. TCRdb reprocessed the 5' RACE reads and reports one entry per CDR3 protein, with no DNA. This sample's table has 350,000 to 450,000 distinct CDR3 sequences. The sample comprised blood T cells: a sorted CD56 or NKG2C T cell subset, CD4+ or CD8+ T cells, or bulk PBMC T cells (not recorded which). All receptors come from a man aged 18-70 years in good health.

V gene TRBV2 combines with J gene TRBJ2-7; TCRdb's assignment of TRBD1 cannot be checked, as there is no DNA. Germline loops: CDR1 SNHLY, CDR2 FYNNEI. The CDR3 consists of 13 residues. The chain's CDR3 is CASSTHRGNEQYF.

V and J are TRBV18 and TRBJ2-1; the D call of TRBD1 rests on TCRdb alone, since no DNA is present to check it. Germline V CDR1 and CDR2: KGHSH, LQKENI. This CDR3 has 16 residues. The CDR3: CASSPYDRGPRNEQFF.

The chain is built from TRBV10-2 and TRBJ2-3; no DNA is available, so the TRBD1 call from TCRdb remains unchecked. The germline CDR1 and CDR2 sequences are WSHSY and SAAADI. The CDR3 length is 12 residues. CDR3 sequence: CASSDPGGGQYF.

J is TRBJ2-6 and V is TRBV6-1; TCRdb selects TRBD1, and the lack of DNA leaves this call unchecked. This CDR3 spans 17 amino acids. Germline values: CDR1 MNHNS, CDR2 SASEGT. This CDR3 reads CASSVQGSSSGANVLTF.

The chain is built from TRBV12-3 or TRBV12-4 and TRBJ1-4; with no DNA, the TCRdb D assignment of TRBD1 cannot be verified. This CDR3 comprises 16 residues. CDR3 amino acids: CASRARQGASNEKLFF.

The chain combines TRBV20-1 with TRBJ2-7; TCRdb gives TRBD2 as the D gene, but with no DNA this cannot be confirmed. Germline loops: CDR1 DFQATT, CDR2 SNEGSKA (reference sequence). The CDR3 is 13 residues long. The CDR3: CSAGKTAGYEQYF.

This chain links TRBV5-1 with TRBJ1-6; TCRdb returns TRBD1, unconfirmable since there is no DNA. The CDR3 length is 15 residues. Germline-derived CDR1 and CDR2 are SGHRS and YFSETQ. The CDR3 loop reads CASSPTGSYNSPLHF. Based on the CDR3 plus reference TRBV5-1 and TRBJ1-6, the full variable domain is KAGVTQTPRYLIKTRGQQVTLSCSPISGHRSVSWYQQTPGQGLQFLFEYFSETQRNKGNFPGRFSGRQFSNSRSEMNVSTLELGDSALYLCASSPTGSYNSPLHFGNGTRLTVT.

The chain couples TRBV6-1 to TRBJ1-5; the D call of TRBD1 rests on TCRdb alone, since no DNA is present to check it. The CDR3 has 17 amino acids. The germline V gene has CDR1 MNHNS and CDR2 SASEGT. The CDR3 sequence: CASSDGTGSLNNQPQHF.

The genes are TRBV10-3 and TRBJ2-5; the D call of TRBD2 rests on TCRdb alone, since no DNA is present to check it. Per the germline V gene, CDR1 is ENHRY and CDR2 is SYGVKD. This CDR3 is built from 16 residues. CDR3 loop: CAISDPRLAGSETQYF.

This chain connects TRBV11-2 to TRBJ2-7; the TCRdb call, TRBD1, lacks DNA for checking. CDR1 SGHAT and CDR2 FQNNGV come from the germline V gene. This CDR3 spans 19 amino acids. This CDR3 reads CASSPNTDSVVWSHHEQYF.

This chain connects TRBV12-3 or TRBV12-4 to TRBJ2-5; TCRdb picks TRBD1, but there is no DNA to check that call. The CDR3 has 16 residues. The CDR3 reads CASSPVMAGSGETQYF.

The chain employs TRBV6-1 and TRBJ2-1; the D call from TCRdb, TRBD1, cannot be confirmed without DNA. Germline V gene data show CDR1 as MNHNS and CDR2 as SASEGT. The CDR3 loop spans 16 amino acids. CDR3 protein: CASRAITGRIYNEQFF.

The chain carries TRBV6-1 and TRBJ2-3; TCRdb picks TRBD1, but there is no DNA to check that call. The CDR3 extends over 18 amino acids. From germline, CDR1 is MNHNS and CDR2 SASEGT. Here the CDR3 reads CASSELGSGGGYTDTQYF.

This chain joins TRBV11-2 and TRBJ2-5; without DNA, the TCRdb call of TRBD2 cannot be checked. In germline, CDR1 is SGHAT, CDR2 FQNNGV. CDR3 length: 19 residues. The chain's CDR3 is CASSLPTSGGVHRGRTQYF.

J is TRBJ2-3 and V is TRBV3-1; TCRdb returns TRBD1, unconfirmable since there is no DNA. The CDR3 extends over 17 amino acids. Germline CDR1 is LGHDT and CDR2 is YNNKEL (reference sequence). The chain's CDR3 is CASSQDLPGEGTDTQYF.

The rearrangement uses TRBV11-2 and TRBJ2-1; the D call from TCRdb, TRBD1, cannot be confirmed without DNA. The CDR3 runs to 16 residues. The germline CDR1 and CDR2 sequences are SGHAT and FQNNGV. The chain's CDR3 is CASSPPRAGIYNEQFF. Filled out from reference TRBV11-2 and TRBJ2-1, the complete variable domain reads EAGVAQSPRYKIIEKRQSVAFWCNPISGHATLYWYQQILGQGPKLLIQFQNNGVVDDSQLPKDRFSAERLKGVDSTLKIQPAKLEDSAVYLCASSPPRAGIYNEQFFGPGTRLTVL.

The rearrangement links TRBV5-1 to TRBJ1-1. CDR3 length: 13 amino acids. CDR1 is SGHRS, CDR2 YFSETQ, per germline. The CDR3: CASSLRTDTEAFF.

This chain joins TRBV20-1 and TRBJ2-6. Germline V gene sequence: CDR1 DFQATT, CDR2 SNEGSKA (reference sequence). The CDR3 is 15 amino acids. The CDR3: CSARDFRAGANVLTF.